The rows below give T cell receptor beta chains drawn from one sample of a study of human T cells and chemical hapten exposure. TCRdb re-derived calls from the RACE reads in MiXCR, one entry per CDR3 protein. The sample includes about 350,000 distinct CDR3 sequences, about 6% seen only once; the top ten take more than 5.5%. The sequencing used whole blood, collected in connection with sensitization to the hapten diphenylcyclopropenone (DPC). All receptors come from a young woman with alopecia areata. Some clones in this sample may be carry-over from other donors' samples. Both conserved end residues are part of each CDR3. The D gene is left open where the match is weak. The size of a clone is reported for some rows only, either as once, few or many, or as a class for expanded clones.

- | 11 | TRBJ2-1 | - | TRBV27 | CASTIRGKQFF | TGTGCCAGCACCATCCGTGGGAAGCAGTTCTTC
- | 14 | TRBJ1-1 | - | TRBV25-1 | CASSEAGEVTEAFF | TGTGCCAGCAGTGAGGCAGGGGAGGTCACTGAAGCTTTCTTT
- | 13 | TRBJ2-3 | - | TRBV6-5 | CASSEWGPDTQYF | TGTGCCAGCAGCGAGTGGGGGCCAGATACGCAGTATTTT
TRBD1 | 14 | TRBJ1-2 | few | TRBV12-3/TRBV12-4 | CASSLYGTDYGYTF | TGTGCCAGCAGTTTATACGGGACAGACTATGGCTACACCTTC
- | 15 | TRBJ2-7 | - | TRBV7-2 | CASSPGAQGGNEQYF | TGTGCCAGCAGCCCAGGGGCACAGGGTGGGAACGAGCAGTACTTC
- | 15 | TRBJ2-2 | few | TRBV6-4 | CASSDGTANTGELFF | TGTGCCAGCAGTGACGGAACAGCTAACACCGGGGAGCTGTTTTTT
- | 11 | TRBJ1-1 | many | TRBV5-6 | CASSFGPEAFF | TGTGCCAGCAGCTTTGGACCTGAAGCTTTCTTT
TRBD1 | 15 | TRBJ1-1 | - | TRBV6-5 | CASQVSGTGGTEAFF | TGTGCCAGCCAGGTGAGCGGGACAGGGGGCACTGAAGCTTTCTTT
- | 14 | TRBJ1-6 | many | TRBV7-3 | CASSLGTRNSPLHF | TGTGCCAGCAGCTTGGGGACAAGGAATTCACCCCTCCACTTT
- | 19 | TRBJ2-3 | - | TRBV20-1 | CSARSPLAGTLEGTDTQYF | TGCAGTGCTAGATCCCCCCTTGCCGGGACCTTGGAGGGCACAGATACGCAGTATTTT
- | 15 | TRBJ2-3 | few | TRBV5-1 | CASSTGTPSTDTQYF | TGCGCCAGCAGTACCGGAACACCGAGCACAGATACGCAGTATTTT
- | 13 | TRBJ2-3 | few | TRBV6-4 | CASSGQNTDTQYF | TGTGCCAGCAGTGGGCAAAACACAGATACGCAGTATTTT
TRBD1 | 19 | TRBJ2-2 | - | TRBV19 | CASSMEGQGDLLNTGELFF | TGTGCCAGTAGTATGGAGGGACAGGGTGACCTGTTGAACACCGGGGAGCTGTTTTTT
TRBD2 | 20 | TRBJ2-3 | - | TRBV7-9 | CASSFATSGGARLFTDTQYF | TGTGCCAGCAGCTTCGCGACTAGCGGGGGGGCCCGCCTCTTCACAGATACGCAGTATTTT
- | 13 | TRBJ2-6 | - | TRBV20-1 | CGGQGSGANVLTF | TGCGGCGGTCAGGGGTCTGGGGCCAACGTCCTGACTTTC
- | 17 | TRBJ2-3 | few | TRBV28 | CASSPRAWGTSTDTQYF | TGTGCCAGCAGTCCCCGCGCCTGGGGGACCAGCACAGATACGCAGTATTTT
- | 16 | TRBJ1-4 | few | TRBV28 | CASSPYLGVTNEKLFF | TGTGCCAGCAGTCCCTACCTGGGGGTGACTAATGAAAAACTGTTTTTT
TRBD1 | 14 | TRBJ2-7 | - | TRBV7-2 | CASSQGQGFYEQYF | TGTGCCAGCAGCCAAGGACAGGGTTTCTACGAGCAGTACTTC
TRBD2 | 19 | TRBJ2-5 | - | TRBV7-2 | CASSLAAASGGPYQETQYF | TGTGCCAGCAGCTTAGCGGCCGCTAGCGGGGGGCCGTACCAAGAGACCCAGTACTTC
- | 13 | TRBJ1-5 | many | TRBV9 | CASSADSARPQHF | TGTGCCAGCAGCGCTGACAGTGCTCGGCCCCAGCATTTT
- | 14 | TRBJ2-7 | many | TRBV6-2/TRBV6-3 | CASSYDGPSYEQYF | TGTGCCAGCAGTTACGACGGACCCTCCTACGAGCAGTACTTC
- | 18 | TRBJ2-6 | - | TRBV4-3 | CASSQDRGRISGANVLTF | TGCGCCAGCAGCCAAGATCGGGGTAGGATCTCTGGGGCCAACGTCCTGACTTTC
TRBD1 | 15 | TRBJ2-7 | - | TRBV5-1 | CASSLPGQGRDEQYF | TGCGCCAGCAGCCTACCGGGACAGGGGCGGGACGAGCAGTACTTC
- | 17 | TRBJ1-1 | many | TRBV5-1 | CASSAQPGPLAGAEAFF | TGCGCCAGCAGCGCCCAGCCGGGTCCTCTAGCGGGCGCTGAAGCTTTCTTT
- | 16 | TRBJ1-5 | many | TRBV27 | CASKGSSPGGNQPQHF | TGTGCCAGCAAGGGCAGTTCCCCAGGGGGCAATCAGCCCCAGCATTTT
- | 15 | TRBJ2-3 | many | TRBV7-9 | CASSLAMDRVDTQYF | TGTGCCAGCAGCTTAGCAATGGACCGGGTAGATACGCAGTATTTT
- | 14 | TRBJ1-2 | many | TRBV9 | CASSVQGGNYGYTF | TGTGCCAGCAGCGTGCAGGGAGGTAACTATGGCTACACCTTC
- | 15 | TRBJ1-1 | many | TRBV7-9 | CASSLGGAVSAEAFF | TGTGCCAGCAGCTTGGGGGGCGCAGTCAGCGCTGAAGCTTTCTTT